The clone carrying this T cell receptor (beta chain) showed up just a few times. One entry per CDR3 protein results from TCRdb running MiXCR on the 5' RACE reads. In the table there are a few hundred thousand distinct CDR3 sequences, just under 10% of which are singletons. The data were obtained in a study of identical twins. This CDR3 has 14 residues. The same data also went into a second study, on yellow fever vaccine responses in identical twins.

Sample: PBMCs. This rearrangement joins TRBV21-1 to TRBJ2-7; TRBD2, the D gene given by the table, was not confirmed from the DNA. TRBV21-1 is given as a pseudogene. The source of this sequence is a woman younger than 35 in good health. This CDR3 reads CASSKDPRSYEQYF. CDR3 nucleotide sequence: TGTGCCAGCAGCAAAGACCCGCGGAGCTACGAGCAGTACTTC.